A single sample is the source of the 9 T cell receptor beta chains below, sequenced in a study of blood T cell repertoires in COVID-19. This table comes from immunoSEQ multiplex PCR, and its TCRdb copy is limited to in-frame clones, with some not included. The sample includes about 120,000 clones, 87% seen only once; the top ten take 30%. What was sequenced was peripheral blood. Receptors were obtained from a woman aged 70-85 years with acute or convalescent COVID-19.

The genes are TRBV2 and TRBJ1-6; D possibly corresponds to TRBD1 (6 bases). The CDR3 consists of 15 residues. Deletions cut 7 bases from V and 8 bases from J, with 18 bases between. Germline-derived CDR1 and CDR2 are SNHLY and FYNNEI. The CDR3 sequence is CASTNQGTFDSPLHF. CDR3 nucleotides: TGTGCCAGCACTAATCAGGGGACCTTCGATTCACCCCTCCACTTT.

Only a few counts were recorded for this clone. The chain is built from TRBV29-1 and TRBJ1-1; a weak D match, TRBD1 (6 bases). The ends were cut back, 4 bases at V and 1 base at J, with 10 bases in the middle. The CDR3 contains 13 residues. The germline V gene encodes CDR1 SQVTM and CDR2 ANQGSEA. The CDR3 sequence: CSVVVGGNTEAFF. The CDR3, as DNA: TGCAGCGTTGTGGTAGGGGGGAACACTGAAGCTTTCTTT. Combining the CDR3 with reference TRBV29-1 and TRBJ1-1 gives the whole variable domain SAVISQKPSRDICQRGTSLTIQCQVDSQVTMMFWYRQQPGQSLTLIATANQGSEATYESGFVIDKFPISRPNLTFSTLTVSNMSPEDSSIYLCSVVVGGNTEAFFGQGTRLTVV.

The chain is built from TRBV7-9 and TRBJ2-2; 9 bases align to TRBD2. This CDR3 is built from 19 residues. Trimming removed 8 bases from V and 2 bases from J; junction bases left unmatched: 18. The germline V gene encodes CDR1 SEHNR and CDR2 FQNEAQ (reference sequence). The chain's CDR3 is CASPRAAGGPWLNTGELFF. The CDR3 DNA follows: TGTGCCAGCCCCCGCGCGGCGGGGGGGCCGTGGCTTAACACCGGGGAGCTGTTTTTT.

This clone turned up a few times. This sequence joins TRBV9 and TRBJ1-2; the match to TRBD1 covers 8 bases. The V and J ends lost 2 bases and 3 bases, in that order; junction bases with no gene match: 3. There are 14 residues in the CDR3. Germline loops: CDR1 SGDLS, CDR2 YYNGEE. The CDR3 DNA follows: TGTGCCAGCAGCGTGCAGACAGGGGACTATGGCTACACCTTC. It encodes CASSVQTGDYGYTF.

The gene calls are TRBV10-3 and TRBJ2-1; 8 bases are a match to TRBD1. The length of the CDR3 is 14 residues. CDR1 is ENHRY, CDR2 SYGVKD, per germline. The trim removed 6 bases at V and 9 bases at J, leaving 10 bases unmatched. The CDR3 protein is CAIRGTGISIEQFF. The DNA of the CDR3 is TGTGCCATCAGGGGGACAGGTATCTCGATTGAGCAGTTCTTC.

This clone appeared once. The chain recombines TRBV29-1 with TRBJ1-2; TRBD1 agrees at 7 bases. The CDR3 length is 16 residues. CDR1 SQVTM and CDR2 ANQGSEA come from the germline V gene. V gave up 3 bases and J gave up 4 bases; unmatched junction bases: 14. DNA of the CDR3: TGCAGCGTTGACAGGAATTATCAGACAGGGACCTATGGCTACACCTTC. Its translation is CSVDRNYQTGTYGYTF.

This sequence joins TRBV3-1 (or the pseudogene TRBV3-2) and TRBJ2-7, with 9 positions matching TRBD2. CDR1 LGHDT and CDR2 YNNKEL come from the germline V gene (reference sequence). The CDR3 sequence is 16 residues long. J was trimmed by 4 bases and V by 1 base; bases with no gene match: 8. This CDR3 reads CASSQGGLAIQYEQYF. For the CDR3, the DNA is TGTGCCAGCAGCCAAGGAGGACTAGCGATACAATACGAGCAGTACTTC.

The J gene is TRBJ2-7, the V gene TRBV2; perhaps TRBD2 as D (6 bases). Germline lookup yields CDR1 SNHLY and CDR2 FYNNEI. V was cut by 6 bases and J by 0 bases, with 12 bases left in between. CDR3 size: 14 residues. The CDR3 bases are TGTGCCAGCAGGGGACTGGGGAGCTCCTACGAGCAGTACTTC. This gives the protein CASRGLGSSYEQYF. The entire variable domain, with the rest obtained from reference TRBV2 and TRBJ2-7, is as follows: EPEVTQTPSHQVTQMGQEVILRCVPISNHLYFYWYRQILGQKVEFLVSFYNNEISEKSEIFDDQFSVERPDGSNFTLKIRSTKLEDSAMYFCASRGLGSSYEQYFGPGTRLTVT.

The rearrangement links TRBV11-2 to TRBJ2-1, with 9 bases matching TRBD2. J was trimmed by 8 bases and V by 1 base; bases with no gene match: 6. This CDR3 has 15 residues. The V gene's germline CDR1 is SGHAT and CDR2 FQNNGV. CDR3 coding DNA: TGTGCCAGCAGCTTAGTCGCGGGGGGGCCGTATGAGCAGTTCTTC. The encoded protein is CASSLVAGGPYEQFF.